This T cell receptor (beta chain) was profiled in a study of blood T cell repertoires in COVID-19. The authors' processing: How many nucleated cells were present was estimated from reference gene primer amplification. Data came from immunoSEQ multiplex PCR; TCRdb stores just in-frame clones and leaves some out. The V and J calls and clone size were taken over from that table, and D and trimming were inferred from the DNA. Of fewer than 250,000 clones in the sample, approximately 89% are singletons; the top ten hold about 4%. J was trimmed by 2 bases and V by 3 bases; bases with no gene match: 1. CDR1 and CDR2 (germline): LNHNV, YYDKDF (reference sequence). The CDR3 sequence is 14 residues long.

The chain joins TRBV15 to TRBJ2-3; TRBD1 matches at 8 bases. Source material: PBMCs or T cells enriched from blood (not recorded which). The TCR sequence derives from a woman aged 25-40 years who had been exposed to COVID-19. The CDR3 bases are TGTGCCACCAGCAGGACAGGGGCCACAGATACGCAGTATTTT. Translation gives CATSRTGATDTQYF.